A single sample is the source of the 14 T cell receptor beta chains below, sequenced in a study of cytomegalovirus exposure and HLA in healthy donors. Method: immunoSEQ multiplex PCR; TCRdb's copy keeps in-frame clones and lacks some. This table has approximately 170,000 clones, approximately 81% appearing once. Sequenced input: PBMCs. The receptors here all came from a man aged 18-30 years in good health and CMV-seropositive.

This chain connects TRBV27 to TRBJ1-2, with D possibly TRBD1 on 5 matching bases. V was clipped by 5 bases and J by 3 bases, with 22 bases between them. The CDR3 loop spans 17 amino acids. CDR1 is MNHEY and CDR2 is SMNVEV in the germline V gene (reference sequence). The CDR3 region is CASSKRAETANHYGYTF. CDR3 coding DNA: TGTGCCAGCAGTAAACGGGCGGAGACAGCCAACCACTATGGCTACACCTTC.

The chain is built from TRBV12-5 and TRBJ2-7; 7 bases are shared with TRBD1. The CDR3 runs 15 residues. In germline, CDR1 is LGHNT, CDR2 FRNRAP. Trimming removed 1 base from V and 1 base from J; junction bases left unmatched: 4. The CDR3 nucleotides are TGTGCTAGTGGTTTGGGCCGACAGGGTTCCTACGAGCAGTACTTC. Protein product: CASGLGRQGSYEQYF.

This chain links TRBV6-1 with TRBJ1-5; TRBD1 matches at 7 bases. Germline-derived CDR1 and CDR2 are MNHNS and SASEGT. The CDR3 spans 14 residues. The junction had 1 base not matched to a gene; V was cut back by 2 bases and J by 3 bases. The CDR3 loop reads CASSEKGANQPQHF. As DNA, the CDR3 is TGTGCCAGCAGTGAAAAGGGGGCCAATCAGCCCCAGCATTTT.

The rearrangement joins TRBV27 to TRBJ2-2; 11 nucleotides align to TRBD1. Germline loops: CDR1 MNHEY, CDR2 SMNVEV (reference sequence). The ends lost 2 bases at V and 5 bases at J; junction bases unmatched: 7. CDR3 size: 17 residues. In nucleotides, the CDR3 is TGTGCCAGCAGTTTAGCGGGGACAGGGGGAAGGACCGGGGAGCTGTTTTTT. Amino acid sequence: CASSLAGTGGRTGELFF.

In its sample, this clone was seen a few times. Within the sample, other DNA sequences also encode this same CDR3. CDR3 in DNA: TGTGCCTGGAGTGTGGGACAGGGGGCGAACGAGCAGTACTTC. This sequence encodes CAWSVGQGANEQYF. This chain connects TRBV30 to TRBJ2-7; 12 nucleotides align to TRBD1. The CDR3 contains 14 residues. V lost 0 bases, J lost 5 bases, and 2 bases stayed unmatched. Germline V gene sequence: CDR1 GTSNPN, CDR2 SVGIG (reference sequence).

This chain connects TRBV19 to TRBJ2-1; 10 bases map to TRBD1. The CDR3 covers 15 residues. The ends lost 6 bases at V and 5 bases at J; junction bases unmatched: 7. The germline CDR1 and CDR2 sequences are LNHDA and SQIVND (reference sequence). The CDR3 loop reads CASSAGTGANNEQFF. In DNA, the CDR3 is TGTGCCAGTAGCGCCGGGACAGGGGCTAACAATGAGCAGTTCTTC.

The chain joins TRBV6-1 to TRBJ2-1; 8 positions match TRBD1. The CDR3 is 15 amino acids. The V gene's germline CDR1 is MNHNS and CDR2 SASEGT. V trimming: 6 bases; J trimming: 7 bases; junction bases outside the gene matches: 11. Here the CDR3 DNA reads TGTGCCAGCAGCATGGACAGGGCTCGCGTTAATGAGCAGTTCTTC. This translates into CASSMDRARVNEQFF.

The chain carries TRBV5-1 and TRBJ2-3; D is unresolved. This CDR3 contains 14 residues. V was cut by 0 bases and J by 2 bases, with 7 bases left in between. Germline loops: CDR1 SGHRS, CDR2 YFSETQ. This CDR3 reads CASSLDSSTDTQYF. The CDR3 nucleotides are TGCGCCAGCAGCTTGGATTCGTCCACAGATACGCAGTATTTT.

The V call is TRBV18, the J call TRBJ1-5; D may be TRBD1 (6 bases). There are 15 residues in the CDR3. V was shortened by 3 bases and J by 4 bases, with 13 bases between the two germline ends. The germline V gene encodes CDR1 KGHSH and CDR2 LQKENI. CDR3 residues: CASSPVNRVNQPQHF. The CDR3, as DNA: TGTGCCAGCTCACCCGTAAACAGGGTTAATCAGCCCCAGCATTTT.

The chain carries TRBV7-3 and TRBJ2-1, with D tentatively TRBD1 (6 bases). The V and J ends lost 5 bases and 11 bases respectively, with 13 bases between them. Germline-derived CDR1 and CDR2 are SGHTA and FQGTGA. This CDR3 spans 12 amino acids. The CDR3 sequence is CASSNPGTQQFF. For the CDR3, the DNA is TGTGCCAGCAGCAACCCGGGGACACAGCAGTTCTTC.

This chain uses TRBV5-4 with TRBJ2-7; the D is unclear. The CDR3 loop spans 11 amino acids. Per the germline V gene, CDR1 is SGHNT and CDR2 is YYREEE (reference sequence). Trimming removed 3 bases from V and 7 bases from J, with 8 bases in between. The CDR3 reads CASSWAKEQYF. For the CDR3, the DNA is TGTGCCAGCAGCTGGGCAAAAGAGCAGTACTTC. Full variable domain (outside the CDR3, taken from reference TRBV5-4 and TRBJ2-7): ETGVTQSPTHLIKTRGQQVTLRCSSQSGHNTVSWYQQALGQGPQFIFQYYREEENGRGNFPPRFSGLQFPNYSSELNVNALELDDSALYLCASSWAKEQYFGPGTRLTVT.

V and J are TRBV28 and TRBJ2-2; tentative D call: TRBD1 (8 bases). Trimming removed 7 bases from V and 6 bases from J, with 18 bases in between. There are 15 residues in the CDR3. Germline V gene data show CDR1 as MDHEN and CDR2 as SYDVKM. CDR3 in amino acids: CASNPRTGRAGELFF. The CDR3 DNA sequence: TGTGCCAGCAACCCCAGGACAGGGAGGGCCGGGGAGCTGTTTTTT.

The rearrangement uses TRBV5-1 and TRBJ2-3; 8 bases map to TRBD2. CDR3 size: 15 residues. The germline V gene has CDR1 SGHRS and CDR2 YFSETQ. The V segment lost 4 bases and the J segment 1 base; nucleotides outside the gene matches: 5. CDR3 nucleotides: TGCGCCAGCAGCCACGGGGGGGGAGGCACAGATACGCAGTATTTT. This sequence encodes CASSHGGGGTDTQYF. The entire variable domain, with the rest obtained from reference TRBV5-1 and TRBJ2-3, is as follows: KAGVTQTPRYLIKTRGQQVTLSCSPISGHRSVSWYQQTPGQGLQFLFEYFSETQRNKGNFPGRFSGRQFSNSRSEMNVSTLELGDSALYLCASSHGGGGTDTQYFGPGTRLTVL.

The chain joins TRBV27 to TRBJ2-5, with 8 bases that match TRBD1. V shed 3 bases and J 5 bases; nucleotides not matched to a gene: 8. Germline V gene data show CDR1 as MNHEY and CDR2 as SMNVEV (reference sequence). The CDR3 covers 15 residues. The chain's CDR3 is CASSFTDRAEETQYF. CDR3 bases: TGTGCCAGCAGTTTCACGGACAGGGCGGAGGAGACCCAGTACTTC.